A selection of T cell receptor beta chains follows, all from one sample in a study of identifying expanded T cells in peripheral blood. Method: immunoSEQ multiplex PCR; TCRdb's copy keeps in-frame clones and lacks some. This table holds 84,000 or so clones, 89% found once. Specimen: blood. Receptor source: a person between 18 and 75 years old in good health. CDR3s include the opening cysteine and the closing phenylalanine or tryptophan. A D gene is named only where the DNA matches it firmly. Expanded clones are given a class, and other clones once, few, many or no size at all.

v_call	clone_size	d_call	j_call	cdr3_nt	cdr3_aa
TRBV4-1	once	.	TRBJ2-2	TGCGCCAGCAGCCAAGATCGCCTGGCTTTTGGGACCGGGGAGCTGTTTTTT	CASSQDRLAFGTGELFF
TRBV5-1	.	TRBD1	TRBJ1-2	TGCGCCAGCCATGACCAGGGGGCCAACTATGGCTACACCTTC	CASHDQGANYGYTF
TRBV6-5	.	.	TRBJ2-3	TGTGCCAGCAGTTACAGGGAGACAGATACGCAGTATTTT	CASSYRETDTQYF
TRBV18	.	TRBD2	TRBJ2-1	TGTGCCAGCTCCCGGGCGCTAGCGGGAGGCGGAAACAATGAGCAGTTCTTC	CASSRALAGGGNNEQFF
TRBV21-1	.	.	TRBJ2-1	TGTGCCAGCAACACAATGAACCCCGGGACAGGGTGCCACAATGAGCAGTTCTTC	CASNTMNPGTGCHNEQFF
TRBV7-2	.	TRBD2	TRBJ2-7	TGTGCCAGCAGAGGTAATCTAGCGGGAGGTTACGAGCAGTACTTC	CASRGNLAGGYEQYF
TRBV7-2	.	.	TRBJ2-7	TGTGCCAGCAGCAACACAATGGGGTTTTCCTACGAGCAGTACTTC	CASSNTMGFSYEQYF
TRBV20-1	.	.	TRBJ2-5	TGCAGTGCTTTGACCCCGAATTTCCAGTACTTC	CSALTPNFQYF
TRBV4-3	.	.	TRBJ2-1	TGCGCCAGCAGCCAAGCCTACGGGGAGTGGAGTGAGCAGTTCTTC	CASSQAYGEWSEQFF
TRBV29-1	.	.	TRBJ1-2	TGCAGCGTTGACGTCGGTTCTAGTTTGGGCTACACCTTC	CSVDVGSSLGYTF
TRBV19	.	.	TRBJ2-5	TGTGCCACCGCCCCGGACAGACAAGAGACCCAGTACTTC	CATAPDRQETQYF
TRBV10-2	.	.	TRBJ1-3	TGCGCCAGTCCAGGAAGATCTGGAAACACCATATATTTT	CASPGRSGNTIYF
TRBV5-4	.	.	TRBJ1-4	TGTGCCAGCAGCGTGGAAGAAGAAAAACTGTTTTTT	CASSVEEEKLFF
TRBV11-2	.	.	TRBJ2-1	TGTGCCAGCAGCTTGGAGAGGATTGGGAATGAGCAGTTCTTC	CASSLERIGNEQFF
TRBV30	.	.	TRBJ1-3	TGTGCCTGGAGCGATGGGACATCATCCCAATATTTT	CAWSDGTSSQYF
TRBV19	.	.	TRBJ2-1	TGTGCCAGTAATCACGACGGTGATGAGCAGTTCTTC	CASNHDGDEQFF
TRBV30	.	TRBD1	TRBJ1-1	TGTGCCAACGATCCTCGCTCGGACAGGTACCAAGCTTTCTTT	CANDPRSDRYQAFF
TRBV19	.	.	TRBJ1-5	TGTGCCAGTACTACGGGGCAGGGTGGCCAGCCCCAGCATTTT	CASTTGQGGQPQHF
TRBV28	.	.	TRBJ2-1	TGTGCCAGCAGTTCGGGGCTTGGACGGTCGAGCTCCTACAATGAGCAGTTCTTC	CASSSGLGRSSSYNEQFF
TRBV6-5	.	.	TRBJ2-7	TGTGCCAGCAGATTCGTCGAGGGGGGCTACGAGCAGTACTTC	CASRFVEGGYEQYF
TRBV4-3	.	TRBD2	TRBJ2-1	TGCGCCAGCAGCCAAGAACTGGCGGGGGTTTACAATGAGCAGTTCTTC	CASSQELAGVYNEQFF
TRBV19	.	TRBD1	TRBJ2-7	TGTGCCAGTAGTATTGAGACAGGGCCCCACGAGCAGTACTTC	CASSIETGPHEQYF
TRBV6-6	.	.	TRBJ1-6	TGTGCCAGCAGCTCTGGACAGTATAATTCACCCCTCCACTTT	CASSSGQYNSPLHF
TRBV19	.	.	TRBJ1-1	TGTGCCAGTAGTATAGTACTGGGGACTGAAGCTTTCTTT	CASSIVLGTEAFF
TRBV7-2	.	.	TRBJ1-1	TGTGCCAGCAGCTCGACAGAAGGTTCTGAAGCTTTCTTT	CASSSTEGSEAFF
TRBV7-9	.	.	TRBJ2-5	TGTGCCAGCAGCTTAGTGCCGGAGACCCAGTACTTC	CASSLVPETQYF
TRBV5-5	.	.	TRBJ2-7	TGTGCCAGCAGCTTGGAGTGGGTGACTCCAACCTACGAGCAGTACTTC	CASSLEWVTPTYEQYF
TRBV5-4	.	.	TRBJ2-5	TGTGCCAGCAGCCTCCAGGGGTACTACCAAGAGACCCAGTACTTC	CASSLQGYYQETQYF
TRBV15	.	.	TRBJ2-5	TGTGCCACCAGCAGAAGGTTCAGTTCCCAAGAGACCCAGTACTTC	CATSRRFSSQETQYF
TRBV2	.	.	TRBJ1-2	TGTGCCAGCACCCGGGATCAGGGAGATGGCTACACCTTC	CASTRDQGDGYTF
TRBV5-6	.	TRBD1	TRBJ2-5	TGTGCCAGCAGCGCGGTACAGGGGGAGACCCAGTACTTC	CASSAVQGETQYF
TRBV9	.	TRBD2	TRBJ2-3	TGTGCCAGCAGCGCAGGGGGACTAGCCTATGGTACGCAGTATTTT	CASSAGGLAYGTQYF
TRBV5-4	.	.	TRBJ1-6	TGTGCCAGCAGCTTGGACAGGGTTTCACCCCTCCACTTT	CASSLDRVSPLHF
TRBV5-6	.	.	TRBJ1-3	TGTGCCAGCAGCCAGGGGAGGGGAAACACCATATATTTT	CASSQGRGNTIYF
TRBV7-2	once	.	TRBJ2-1	TGTGCCAGCAATACCCACGCTTCGTATAACAATGAGCAGTTCTTC	CASNTHASYNNEQFF
TRBV5-6	.	.	TRBJ1-2	TGTGCCAGCAGCCTCTCGGGGGAAGTACGCTATGGCTACACCTTC	CASSLSGEVRYGYTF
TRBV7-2	.	TRBD1	TRBJ1-3	TGTGCCAGCAGACTGGCTGACAGGGGAAGGGACACCATATATTTT	CASRLADRGRDTIYF
TRBV28	.	.	TRBJ1-4	TGTGCCAGCAGTTTGCCTCCTATAGATGAAAAACTGTTTTTT	CASSLPPIDEKLFF
TRBV10-3	.	.	TRBJ2-3	TGTGCCATCAGTGAGCTCAGACAGGGAGGGGGCTCCACGGGTACGCAGTATTTT	CAISELRQGGGSTGTQYF
TRBV6-5	.	TRBD1	TRBJ1-1	TGTGCCAGCAGAACAGGGGATAACACTGAAGCTTTCTTT	CASRTGDNTEAFF
TRBV6-5	.	.	TRBJ1-1	TGTGCCAGCAGTTACACGGGCACTGAAGCTTTCTTT	CASSYTGTEAFF
TRBV15	many	.	TRBJ2-7	TGTGCCACCAGCAGATATACGGGGACTGTCTCCTCCTACGAGCAGTACTTC	CATSRYTGTVSSYEQYF
TRBV11-2	.	.	TRBJ2-1	TGTGCCAGCAGCTTAGCGGGTACGACCAATGAGCAGTTCTTC	CASSLAGTTNEQFF